This TCR beta chain came from a study of blood T cell repertoires in COVID-19. At the level of the study: Samples representing acute and convalescent COVID-19 were sourced from the United States, Italy and Spain. Nucleic acid was either cDNA or gDNA, and it came from T cells, B-cell-depleted T cells, or PBMCs.

In the authors' methods: Researchers report that nucleated cell counts were estimated from reference gene primer amplification. The method was immunoSEQ multiplex PCR; TCRdb's version includes in-frame clones alone and lacks a portion of them. V and J calls plus clone size are reproduced from that table; the DNA served to infer D and trimming. This sample has tens of thousands of clones, with just under 90% found just once. This CDR3 spans 16 amino acids. Germline assignment: CDR1 MDHEN and CDR2 SYDVKM. V was clipped by 1 base and J by 8 bases, with 17 bases between them. Sequenced material: peripheral blood. The chain joins TRBV28 to TRBJ1-4; D remains ambiguous. The sequence came from a human donor with active COVID-19. The donor label of this sample is uncertain. In DNA, the CDR3 is TGTGCCAGCAGTTTATCGATCCCTCCTCGAGGGGAAAAACTGTTTTTT. This encodes CASSLSIPPRGEKLFF. Supplemented by reference TRBV28 and TRBJ1-4, the full variable domain reads DVKVTQSSRYLVKRTGEKVFLECVQDMDHENMFWYRQDPGLGLRLIYFSYDVKMKEKGDIPEGYSVSREKKERFSLILESASTNQTSMYLCASSLSIPPRGEKLFFGSGTQLSVL.